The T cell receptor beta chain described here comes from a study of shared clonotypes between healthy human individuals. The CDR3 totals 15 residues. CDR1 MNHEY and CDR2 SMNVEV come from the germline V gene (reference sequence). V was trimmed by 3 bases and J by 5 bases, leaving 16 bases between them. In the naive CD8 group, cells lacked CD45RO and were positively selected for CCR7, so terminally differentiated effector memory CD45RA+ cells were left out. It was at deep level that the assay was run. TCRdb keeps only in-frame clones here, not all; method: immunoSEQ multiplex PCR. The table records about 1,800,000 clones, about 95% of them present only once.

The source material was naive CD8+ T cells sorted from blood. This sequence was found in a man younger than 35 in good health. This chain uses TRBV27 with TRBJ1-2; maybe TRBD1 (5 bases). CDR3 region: CASSFMGEFTYGYTF. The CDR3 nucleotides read TGTGCCAGCAGTTTCATGGGGGAGTTCACGTATGGCTACACCTTC.